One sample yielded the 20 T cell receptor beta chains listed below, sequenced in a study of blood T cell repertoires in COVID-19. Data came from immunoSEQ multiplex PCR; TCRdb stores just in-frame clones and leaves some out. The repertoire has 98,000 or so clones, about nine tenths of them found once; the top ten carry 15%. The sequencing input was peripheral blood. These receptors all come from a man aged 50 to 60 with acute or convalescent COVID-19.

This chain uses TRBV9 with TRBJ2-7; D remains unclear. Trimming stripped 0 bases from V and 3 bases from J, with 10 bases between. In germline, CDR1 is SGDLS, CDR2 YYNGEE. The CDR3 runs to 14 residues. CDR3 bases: TGTGCCAGCAGCGTAGATTTTTTTAACTACGAGCAGTACTTC. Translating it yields CASSVDFFNYEQYF.

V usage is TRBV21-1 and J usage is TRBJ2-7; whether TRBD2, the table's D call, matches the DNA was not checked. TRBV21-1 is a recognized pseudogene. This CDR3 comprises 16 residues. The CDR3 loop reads CASSKEGAGGTYEQYF. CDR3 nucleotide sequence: TGTGCCAGCAGCAAAGAGGGCGCGGGAGGGACCTACGAGCAGTACTTC.

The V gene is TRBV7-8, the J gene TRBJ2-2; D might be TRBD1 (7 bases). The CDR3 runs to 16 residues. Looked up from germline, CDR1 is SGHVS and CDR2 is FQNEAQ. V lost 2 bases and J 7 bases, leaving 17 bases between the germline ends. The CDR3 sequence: CASSLSGGGPHGELFF. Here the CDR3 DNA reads TGTGCCAGCAGCTTAAGTGGAGGGGGCCCTCACGGGGAGCTGTTTTTT.

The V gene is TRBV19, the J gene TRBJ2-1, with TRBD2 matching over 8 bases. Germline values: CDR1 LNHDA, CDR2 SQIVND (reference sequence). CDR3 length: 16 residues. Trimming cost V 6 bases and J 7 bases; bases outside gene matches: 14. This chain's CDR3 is CASSSTGRGRSNEQFF. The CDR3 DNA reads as TGTGCCAGTAGCTCTACCGGGAGGGGAAGGAGTAATGAGCAGTTCTTC.

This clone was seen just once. DNA of the CDR3: TGCGCCAGCAGCCCAAGCGGGAGTGGGGCAGATACGCAGTATTTT. Protein product: CASSPSGSGADTQYF. The chain has TRBV5-1 and TRBJ2-3; 8 nucleotides match TRBD2. The CDR3 runs 15 residues. Germline trimming cut 4 bases from V and 4 bases from J; bases unmatched to any gene: 8. Germline values: CDR1 SGHRS, CDR2 YFSETQ. The full variable domain, its missing parts supplied by reference TRBV5-1 and TRBJ2-3, is KAGVTQTPRYLIKTRGQQVTLSCSPISGHRSVSWYQQTPGQGLQFLFEYFSETQRNKGNFPGRFSGRQFSNSRSEMNVSTLELGDSALYLCASSPSGSGADTQYFGPGTRLTVL.

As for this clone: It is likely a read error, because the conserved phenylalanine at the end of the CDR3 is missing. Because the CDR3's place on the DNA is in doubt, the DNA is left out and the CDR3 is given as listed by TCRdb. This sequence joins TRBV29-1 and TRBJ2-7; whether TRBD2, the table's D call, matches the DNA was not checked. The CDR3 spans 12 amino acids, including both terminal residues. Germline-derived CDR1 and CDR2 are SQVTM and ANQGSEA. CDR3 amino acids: CSVEKLGLAASL.

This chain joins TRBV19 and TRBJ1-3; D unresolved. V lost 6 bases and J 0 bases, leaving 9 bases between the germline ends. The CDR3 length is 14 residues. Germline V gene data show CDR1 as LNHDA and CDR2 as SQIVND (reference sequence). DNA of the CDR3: TGTGCCAGTAGGCCACGCGGCTCTGGAAACACCATATATTTT. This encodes CASRPRGSGNTIYF.

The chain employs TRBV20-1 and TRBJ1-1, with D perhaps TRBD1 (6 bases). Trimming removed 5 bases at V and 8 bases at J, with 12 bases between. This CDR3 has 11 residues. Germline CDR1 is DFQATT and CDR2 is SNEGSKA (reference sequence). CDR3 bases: TGCAGTGCTGAGATCGGGACAGAAGCTTTCTTT. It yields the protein CSAEIGTEAFF.

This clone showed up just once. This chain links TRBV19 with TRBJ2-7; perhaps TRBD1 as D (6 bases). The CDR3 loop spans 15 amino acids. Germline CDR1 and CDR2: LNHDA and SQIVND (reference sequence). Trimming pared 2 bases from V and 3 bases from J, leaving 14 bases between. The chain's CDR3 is CASSIRGTLVYEQYF. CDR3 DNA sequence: TGTGCCAGTAGTATACGTGGGACACTTGTCTACGAGCAGTACTTC.

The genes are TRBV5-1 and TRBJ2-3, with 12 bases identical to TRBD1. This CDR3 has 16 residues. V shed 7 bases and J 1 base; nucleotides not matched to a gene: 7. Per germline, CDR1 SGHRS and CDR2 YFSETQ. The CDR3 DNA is TGCGCCAGCCATGACCGGGACAGGGGGCGCACAGATACGCAGTATTTT. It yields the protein CASHDRDRGRTDTQYF.

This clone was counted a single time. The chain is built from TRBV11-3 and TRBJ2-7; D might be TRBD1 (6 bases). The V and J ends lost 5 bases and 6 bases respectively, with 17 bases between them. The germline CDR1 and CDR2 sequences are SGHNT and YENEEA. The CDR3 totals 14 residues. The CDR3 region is CASSPGDTRVEQYF. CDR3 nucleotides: TGTGCCAGCAGCCCCGGGGACACGCGAGTCGAGCAGTACTTC.

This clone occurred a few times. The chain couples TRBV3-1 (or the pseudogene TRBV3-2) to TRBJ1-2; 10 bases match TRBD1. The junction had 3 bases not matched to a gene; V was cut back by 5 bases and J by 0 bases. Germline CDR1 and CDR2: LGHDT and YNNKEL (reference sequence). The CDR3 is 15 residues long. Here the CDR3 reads CASSIGQGANYGYTF. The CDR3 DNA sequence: TGTGCCAGCAGCATCGGACAGGGGGCTAACTATGGCTACACCTTC.

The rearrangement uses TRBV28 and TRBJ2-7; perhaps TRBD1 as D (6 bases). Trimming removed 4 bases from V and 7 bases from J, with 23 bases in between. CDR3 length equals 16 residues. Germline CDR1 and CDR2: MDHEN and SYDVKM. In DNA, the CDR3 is TGTGCCAGCAGTTCCCCAGCGAACCGAGAGAGGGGGGAGCAGTACTTC. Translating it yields CASSSPANRERGEQYF.

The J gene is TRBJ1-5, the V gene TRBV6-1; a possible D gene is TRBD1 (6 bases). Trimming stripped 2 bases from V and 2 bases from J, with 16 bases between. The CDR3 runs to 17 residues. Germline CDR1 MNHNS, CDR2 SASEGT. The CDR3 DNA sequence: TGTGCCAGCAGTGAATCCACAGGGCTCATAGGCAATCAGCCCCAGCATTTT. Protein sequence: CASSESTGLIGNQPQHF.

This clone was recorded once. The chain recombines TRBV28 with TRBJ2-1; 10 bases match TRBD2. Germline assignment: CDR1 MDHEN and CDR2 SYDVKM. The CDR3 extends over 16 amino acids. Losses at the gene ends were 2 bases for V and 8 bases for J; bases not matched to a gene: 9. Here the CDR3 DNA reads TGTGCCAGCAGTTTAGGGCTAGCGGGAGTTATAGATGAGCAGTTCTTC. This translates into CASSLGLAGVIDEQFF.

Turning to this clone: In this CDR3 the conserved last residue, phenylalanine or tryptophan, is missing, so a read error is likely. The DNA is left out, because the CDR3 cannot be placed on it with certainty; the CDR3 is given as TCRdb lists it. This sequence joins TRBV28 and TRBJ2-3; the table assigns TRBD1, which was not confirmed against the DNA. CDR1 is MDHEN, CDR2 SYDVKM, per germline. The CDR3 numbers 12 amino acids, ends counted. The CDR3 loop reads CASSISPGGQTL.

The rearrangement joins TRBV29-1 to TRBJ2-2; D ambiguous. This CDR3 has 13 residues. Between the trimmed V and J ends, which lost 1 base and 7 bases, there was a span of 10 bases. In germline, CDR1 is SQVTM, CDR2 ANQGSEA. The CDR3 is CSVEVGEIGELFF. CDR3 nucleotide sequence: TGCAGCGTTGAAGTTGGAGAAATCGGGGAGCTGTTTTTT.

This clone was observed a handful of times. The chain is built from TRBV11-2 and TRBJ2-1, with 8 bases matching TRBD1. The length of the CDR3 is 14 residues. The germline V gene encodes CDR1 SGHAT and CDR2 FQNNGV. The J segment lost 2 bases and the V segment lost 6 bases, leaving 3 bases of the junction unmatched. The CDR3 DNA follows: TGTGCCAGCAGATTGACAGGGGCCTACAATGAGCAGTTCTTC. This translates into CASRLTGAYNEQFF.

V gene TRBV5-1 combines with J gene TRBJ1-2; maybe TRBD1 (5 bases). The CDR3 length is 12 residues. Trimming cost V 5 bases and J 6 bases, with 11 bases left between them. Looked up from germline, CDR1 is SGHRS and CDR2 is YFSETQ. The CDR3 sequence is CASRQEGDGYTF. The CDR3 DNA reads TGCGCCAGCAGACAGGAGGGAGATGGCTACACCTTC.

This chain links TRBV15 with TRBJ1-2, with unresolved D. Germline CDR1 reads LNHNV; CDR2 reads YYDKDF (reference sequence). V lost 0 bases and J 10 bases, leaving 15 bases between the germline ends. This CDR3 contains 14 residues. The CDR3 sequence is CATSREGGGRPYTF. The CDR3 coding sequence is TGTGCCACCAGCAGAGAGGGAGGAGGCAGGCCCTACACCTTC.